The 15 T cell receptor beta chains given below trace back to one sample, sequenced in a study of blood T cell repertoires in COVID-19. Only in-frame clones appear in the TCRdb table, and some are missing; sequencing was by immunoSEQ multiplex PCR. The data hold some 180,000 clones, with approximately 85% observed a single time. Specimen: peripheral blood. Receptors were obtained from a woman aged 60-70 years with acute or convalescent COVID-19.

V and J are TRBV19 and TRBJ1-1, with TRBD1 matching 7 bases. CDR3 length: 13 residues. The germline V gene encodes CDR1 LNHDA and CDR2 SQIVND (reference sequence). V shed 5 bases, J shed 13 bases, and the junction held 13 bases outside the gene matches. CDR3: CASSYRGQRKYFF. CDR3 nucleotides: TGTGCCAGTAGTTACAGGGGCCAAAGAAAGTATTTCTTT. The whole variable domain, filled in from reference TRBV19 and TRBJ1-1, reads DGGITQSPKYLFRKEGQNVTLSCEQNLNHDAMYWYRQDPGQGLRLIYYSQIVNDFQKGDIAEGYSVSREKKESFPLTVTSAQKNPTAFYLCASSYRGQRKYFFGQGTRLTVV.

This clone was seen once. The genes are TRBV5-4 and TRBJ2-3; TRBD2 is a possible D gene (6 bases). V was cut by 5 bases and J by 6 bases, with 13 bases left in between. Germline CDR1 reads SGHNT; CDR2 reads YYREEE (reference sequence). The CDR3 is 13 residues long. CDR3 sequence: CASRSPGLDTQYF. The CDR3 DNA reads TGTGCCAGCAGAAGCCCGGGACTCGATACGCAGTATTTT. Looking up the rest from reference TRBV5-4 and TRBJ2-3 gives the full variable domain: ETGVTQSPTHLIKTRGQQVTLRCSSQSGHNTVSWYQQALGQGPQFIFQYYREEENGRGNFPPRFSGLQFPNYSSELNVNALELDDSALYLCASRSPGLDTQYFGPGTRLTVL.

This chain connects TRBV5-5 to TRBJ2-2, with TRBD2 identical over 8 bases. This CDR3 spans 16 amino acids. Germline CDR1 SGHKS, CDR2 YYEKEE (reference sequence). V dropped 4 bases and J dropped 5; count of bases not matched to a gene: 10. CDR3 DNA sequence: TGTGCCAGCAGCCCCCCAGCGGGAGAGGGAACCGGGGAGCTGTTTTTT. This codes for CASSPPAGEGTGELFF.

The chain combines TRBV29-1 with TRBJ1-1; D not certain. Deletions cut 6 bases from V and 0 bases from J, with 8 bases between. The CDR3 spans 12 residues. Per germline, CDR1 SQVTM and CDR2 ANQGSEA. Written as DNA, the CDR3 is TGCAGCGTGAGCGGGGTGAACACTGAAGCTTTCTTT. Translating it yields CSVSGVNTEAFF.

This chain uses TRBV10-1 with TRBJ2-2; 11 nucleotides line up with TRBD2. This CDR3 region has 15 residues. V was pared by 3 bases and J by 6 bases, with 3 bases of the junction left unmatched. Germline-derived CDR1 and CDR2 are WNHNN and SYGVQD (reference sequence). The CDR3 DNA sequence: TGCGCCAGCAGTGAACTAGCGGGAGTGGCCGGGGAGCTGTTTTTT. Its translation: CASSELAGVAGELFF.

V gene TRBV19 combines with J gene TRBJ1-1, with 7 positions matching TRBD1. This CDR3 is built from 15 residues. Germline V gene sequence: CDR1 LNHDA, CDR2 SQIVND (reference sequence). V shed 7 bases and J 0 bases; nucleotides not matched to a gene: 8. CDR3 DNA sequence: TGTGCCAGTACCCTTCGACAGGGCTTGAACACTGAAGCTTTCTTT. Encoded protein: CASTLRQGLNTEAFF.

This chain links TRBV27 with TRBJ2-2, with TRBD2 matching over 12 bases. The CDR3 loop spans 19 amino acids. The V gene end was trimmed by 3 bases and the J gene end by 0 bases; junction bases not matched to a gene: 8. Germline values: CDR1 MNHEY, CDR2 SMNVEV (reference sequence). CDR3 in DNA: TGTGCCAGCAGTTTTCTCGGCCTAGCGGGAGGGCCGAACACCGGGGAGCTGTTTTTT. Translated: CASSFLGLAGGPNTGELFF.

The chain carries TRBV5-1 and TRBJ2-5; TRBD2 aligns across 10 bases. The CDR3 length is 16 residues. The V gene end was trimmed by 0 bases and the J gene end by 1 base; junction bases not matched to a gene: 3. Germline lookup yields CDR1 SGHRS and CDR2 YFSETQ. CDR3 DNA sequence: TGCGCCAGCAGCTTGGAAAGCGGGAGGGTCCAAGAGACCCAGTACTTC. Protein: CASSLESGRVQETQYF.

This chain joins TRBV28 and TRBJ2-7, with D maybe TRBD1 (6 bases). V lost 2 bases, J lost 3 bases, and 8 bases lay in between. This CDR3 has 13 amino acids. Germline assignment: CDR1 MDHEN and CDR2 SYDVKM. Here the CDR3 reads CASSLGRGYEQYV. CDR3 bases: TGTGCCAGCAGTTTAGGCAGGGGCTACGAGCAGTACGTC.

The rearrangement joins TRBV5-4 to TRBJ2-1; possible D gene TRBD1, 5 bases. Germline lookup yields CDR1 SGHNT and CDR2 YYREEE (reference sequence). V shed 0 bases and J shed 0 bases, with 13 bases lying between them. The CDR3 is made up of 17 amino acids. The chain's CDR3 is CASSLDPRVSSYNEQFF. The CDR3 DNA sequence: TGTGCCAGCAGCTTGGATCCCAGGGTCTCCTCCTACAATGAGCAGTTCTTC. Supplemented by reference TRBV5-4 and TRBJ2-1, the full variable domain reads ETGVTQSPTHLIKTRGQQVTLRCSSQSGHNTVSWYQQALGQGPQFIFQYYREEENGRGNFPPRFSGLQFPNYSSELNVNALELDDSALYLCASSLDPRVSSYNEQFFGPGTRLTVL.

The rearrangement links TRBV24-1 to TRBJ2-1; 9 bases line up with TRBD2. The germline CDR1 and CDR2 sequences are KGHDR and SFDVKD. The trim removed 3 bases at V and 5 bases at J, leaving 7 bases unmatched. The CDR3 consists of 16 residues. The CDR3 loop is CATSDPSGKAHNEQFF. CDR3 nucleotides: TGTGCCACCAGTGATCCTAGCGGGAAGGCCCACAATGAGCAGTTCTTC.

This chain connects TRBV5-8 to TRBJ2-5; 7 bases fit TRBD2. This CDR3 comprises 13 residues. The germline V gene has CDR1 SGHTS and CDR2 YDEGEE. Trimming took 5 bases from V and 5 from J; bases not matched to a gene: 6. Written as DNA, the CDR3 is TGTGCCAGCAGAAGGCAGGGAGGGGAGACCCAGTACTTC. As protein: CASRRQGGETQYF.

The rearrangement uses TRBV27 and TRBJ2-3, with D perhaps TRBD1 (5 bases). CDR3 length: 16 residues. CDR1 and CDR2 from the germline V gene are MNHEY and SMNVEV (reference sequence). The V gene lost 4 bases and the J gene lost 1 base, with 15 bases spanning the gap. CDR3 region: CASSSTRIQGTDTQYF. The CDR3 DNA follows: TGTGCCAGCAGTTCCACCCGGATACAGGGCACAGATACGCAGTATTTT.

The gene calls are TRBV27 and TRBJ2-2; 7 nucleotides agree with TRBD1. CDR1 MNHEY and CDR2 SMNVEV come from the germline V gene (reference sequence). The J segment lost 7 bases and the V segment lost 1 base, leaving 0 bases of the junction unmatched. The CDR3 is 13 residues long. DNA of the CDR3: TGTGCCAGCAGTTTATACAGGGGCGGGGAGCTGTTTTTT. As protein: CASSLYRGGELFF.

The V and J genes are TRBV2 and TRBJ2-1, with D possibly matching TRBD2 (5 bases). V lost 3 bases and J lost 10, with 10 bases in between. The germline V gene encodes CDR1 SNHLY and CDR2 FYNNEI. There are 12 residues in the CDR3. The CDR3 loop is CASSDGQREQFF. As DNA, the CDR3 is TGTGCCAGCAGTGATGGGCAGCGGGAGCAGTTCTTC.